Described below is a single T cell receptor (beta chain) sequence and its context. This CDR3 spans 16 amino acids. From germline, CDR1 is SGHAT and CDR2 FQNNGV. Trimming left V 8 bases short and J 0 bases short, with 18 bases between. The entry originates in a study of PD-L1 blockade in urothelial cancer. Every PCR was spiked with synthetic TCR analog templates. The protocol was immunoSEQ multiplex PCR, while the TCRdb copy is restricted to in-frame clones and leaves out a portion. The sample consists of 40,000 to 55,000 clones, nearly 85% of them appearing once. This clonotype was sampled from a man aged 35 to 55 with urothelial cancer. Sequencing used PBMCs, obtained around atezolizumab (anti-PD-L1) treatment. J is TRBJ2-3 and V is TRBV11-2; perhaps TRBD2 as D (6 bases). This CDR3 is CASGPGGRRSTDTQYF. The CDR3 DNA reads TGTGCCAGCGGTCCTGGGGGGAGGAGGAGCACAGATACGCAGTATTTT.